A single sample is the source of the 12 T cell receptor beta chains below, sequenced in a study of cytomegalovirus exposure and HLA in healthy donors (dated by TCRdb to the late 2010s). Receptor libraries were prepared by the immunoSEQ multiplex PCR assay. For the multiplex PCR, a mixture combining 60 forward primers for TCR Vbeta segments and 13 reverse primers for TCR Jbeta segments was used. As stored in TCRdb, this immuneACCESS dataset retains in-frame rearrangements with V and J assigned. A fraction of the clones does not appear; measured against another copy, unresolved V genes explain less than half of the discrepancy, and the remainder lacks a known reason. Present in this sample are roughly 120,000 clones, roughly 70% of which were seen just once. The top ten constitute 1.5% to 2% of the sample. The specimen sequenced was PBMCs. The receptors were gathered from a young woman in good health and CMV-seronegative.

This chain uses TRBV5-1 with TRBJ1-5; 10 bases align to TRBD1. Germline trimming cut 2 bases from V and 0 bases from J; bases unmatched to any gene: 23. The CDR3 length is 23 residues. From germline, CDR1 is SGHRS and CDR2 YFSETQ. CDR3 DNA sequence: TGCGCCAGCAGCTTCCCGGGACAGGGGTTAGAAGGGCCCGCCGTTTATAGCAATCAGCCCCAGCATTTT. Protein: CASSFPGQGLEGPAVYSNQPQHF.

The sample holds a few counts of this clone. The chain uses TRBV4-2 and TRBJ2-7, with 9 bases lining up with TRBD1. This CDR3 region has 15 residues. The germline gives CDR1 LGHNA, CDR2 YNFKEQ. Losses at the gene ends were 2 bases for V and 0 bases for J; bases not matched to a gene: 2. CDR3 DNA: TGTGCCAGCAGCCAACCGGGACAGGGCTCCTACGAGCAGTACTTC. Translating gives CASSQPGQGSYEQYF.

This clone was seen a few times. The rearrangement joins TRBV9 to TRBJ2-7, with TRBD2 matching 10 bases. The V gene end was trimmed by 0 bases and the J gene end by 3 bases; junction bases not matched to a gene: 6. CDR1 and CDR2 from the germline V gene are SGDLS and YYNGEE. The CDR3 is 16 amino acids. The CDR3 protein is CASSVGGTSASYEQYF. CDR3 coding DNA: TGTGCCAGCAGCGTAGGAGGGACTAGCGCCAGCTACGAGCAGTACTTC.

The chain couples TRBV29-1 to TRBJ1-2; D gene uncertain. Germline V gene lookup returns CDR1 SQVTM and CDR2 ANQGSEA. V lost 3 bases to trimming and J lost 4 bases, with 9 bases between them. CDR3 length: 12 residues. The CDR3 DNA is TGCAGCGTTGATTTTCCCTCCTATGGCTACACCTTC. Protein product: CSVDFPSYGYTF.

The chain links TRBV19 to TRBJ1-5, with 8 bases that match TRBD1. Trimming removed 3 bases from V and 4 bases from J; junction bases left unmatched: 2. The CDR3 sequence is 14 residues long. Germline V CDR1 and CDR2: LNHDA, SQIVND (reference sequence). CDR3 in amino acids: CASSIRTGNQPQHF. The DNA for the CDR3 is TGTGCCAGTAGTATCAGGACAGGGAATCAGCCCCAGCATTTT.

This chain's CDR3 is CASSLVEGTEYEAFF. In DNA, the CDR3 is TGTGCCAGCAGCTTAGTCGAAGGGACTGAATATGAAGCTTTCTTT. This chain links TRBV7-2 with TRBJ1-1; D perhaps matches TRBD1 (5 bases). Germline loops: CDR1 SGHTA, CDR2 FQGNSA. V lost 1 base and J 7 bases, leaving 16 bases between the germline ends. The CDR3 covers 15 residues.

The chain has TRBV7-8 and TRBJ1-2; D remains ambiguous. Trimming cost V 1 base and J 1 base, with 7 bases left between them. Per germline, CDR1 SGHVS and CDR2 FQNEAQ. The CDR3 is made up of 14 amino acids. The CDR3 here is CASSLDRVNYGYTF. For the CDR3, the DNA is TGTGCCAGCAGCTTAGACCGGGTTAACTATGGCTACACCTTC.

The sample holds a few counts of this clone. The chain joins TRBV2 to TRBJ1-3; D unclear. Trimming removed 2 bases from V and 0 bases from J, with 5 bases in between. This CDR3 has 14 amino acids. CDR1 and CDR2 from the germline V gene are SNHLY and FYNNEI. The CDR3, as DNA: TGTGCCAGCAGTGAATCCTTCTCTGGAAACACCATATATTTT. This gives the protein CASSESFSGNTIYF.

Remarks on this clone: This CDR3 fails to terminate in the conserved phenylalanine or tryptophan, so it likely reflects a read error. V and J are TRBV10-3 and TRBJ1-1; D gene uncertain. Germline CDR1 is ENHRY and CDR2 is SYGVKD. This CDR3 spans 12 amino acids. Between the trimmed V and J ends, which lost 2 bases and 7 bases, there was a span of 8 bases. CDR3 nucleotide sequence: TGTGCCATCAGTGAGGGCGGGTTTGAAGCTTTCGTT. Translation gives CAISEGGFEAFV.

CDR3: CAWSGTQQSTNEKLFF. DNA of the CDR3: TGTGCCTGGAGTGGAACCCAACAGTCGACTAATGAAAAACTGTTTTTT. The V gene is TRBV30, the J gene TRBJ1-4; D gene unclear. Germline CDR1 and CDR2: GTSNPN and SVGIG (reference sequence). CDR3 length equals 16 residues. V was clipped by 1 base and J by 2 bases, with 14 bases between them.

V and J are TRBV10-3 and TRBJ2-7; possibly TRBD2 for D (6 bases). CDR1 is ENHRY and CDR2 is SYGVKD in the germline V gene. The ends were cut back, 6 bases at V and 6 bases at J, with 12 bases in the middle. The CDR3 loop spans 12 amino acids. CDR3 in amino acids: CAISERGGEQYF. For the CDR3, the DNA is TGTGCCATCAGCGAAAGGGGAGGCGAGCAGTACTTC.

This sequence joins TRBV7-2 and TRBJ2-1; 8 bases map to TRBD1. The germline gives CDR1 SGHTA, CDR2 FQGNSA. With V trimmed by 5 bases and J by 0 bases, 9 bases remained unmatched. This CDR3 spans 17 amino acids. The CDR3 DNA reads TGTGCCAGCAGCCCTTGGACAGGGAAGAGCTCCTACAATGAGCAGTTCTTC. It translates to CASSPWTGKSSYNEQFF. The whole variable domain, filled in from reference TRBV7-2 and TRBJ2-1, reads GAGVSQSPSNKVTEKGKDVELRCDPISGHTALYWYRQSLGQGLEFLIYFQGNSAPDKSGLPSDRFSAERTGGSVSTLTIQRTQQEDSAVYLCASSPWTGKSSYNEQFFGPGTRLTVL.